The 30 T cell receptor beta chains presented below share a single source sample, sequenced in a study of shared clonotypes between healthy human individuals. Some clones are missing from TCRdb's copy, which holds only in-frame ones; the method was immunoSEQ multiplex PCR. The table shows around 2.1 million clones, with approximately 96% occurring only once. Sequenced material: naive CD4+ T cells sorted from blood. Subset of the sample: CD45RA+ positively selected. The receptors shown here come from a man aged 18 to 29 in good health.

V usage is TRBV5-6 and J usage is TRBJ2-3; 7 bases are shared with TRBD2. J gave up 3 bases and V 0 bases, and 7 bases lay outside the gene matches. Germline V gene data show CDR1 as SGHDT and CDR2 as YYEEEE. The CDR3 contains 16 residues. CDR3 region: CASSLEPAGLTDTQYF. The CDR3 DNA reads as TGTGCCAGCAGCTTGGAGCCAGCGGGGTTGACAGATACGCAGTATTTT.

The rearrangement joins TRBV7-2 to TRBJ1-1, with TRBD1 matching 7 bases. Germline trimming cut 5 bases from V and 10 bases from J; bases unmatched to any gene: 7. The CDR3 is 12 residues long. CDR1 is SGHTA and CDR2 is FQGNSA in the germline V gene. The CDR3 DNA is TGTGCCAGCAGCCCCCCTAGGGGGCGAGCTTTCTTT. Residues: CASSPPRGRAFF.

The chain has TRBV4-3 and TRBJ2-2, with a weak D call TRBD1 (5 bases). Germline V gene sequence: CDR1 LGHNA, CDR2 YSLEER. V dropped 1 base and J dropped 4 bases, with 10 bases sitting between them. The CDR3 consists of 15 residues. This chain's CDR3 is CASSQGGGPTGELFF. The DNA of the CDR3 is TGCGCCAGCAGCCAAGGGGGCGGACCCACCGGGGAGCTGTTTTTT.

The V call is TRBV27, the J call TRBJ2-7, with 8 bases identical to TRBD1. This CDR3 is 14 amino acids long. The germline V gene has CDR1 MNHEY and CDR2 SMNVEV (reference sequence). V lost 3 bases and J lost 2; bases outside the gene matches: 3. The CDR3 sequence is CASSLKTGAYEQYF. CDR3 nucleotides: TGTGCCAGCAGTTTGAAGACAGGGGCCTACGAGCAGTACTTC.

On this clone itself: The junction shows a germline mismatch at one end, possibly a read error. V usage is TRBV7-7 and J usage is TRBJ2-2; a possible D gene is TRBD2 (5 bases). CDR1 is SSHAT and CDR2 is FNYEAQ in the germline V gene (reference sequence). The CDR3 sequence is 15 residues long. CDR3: CASSLAISYTGELFF. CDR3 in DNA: TGTGCTAGCAGCTTAGCGATCTCATACACCGGGGAGCTGTTTTTT.

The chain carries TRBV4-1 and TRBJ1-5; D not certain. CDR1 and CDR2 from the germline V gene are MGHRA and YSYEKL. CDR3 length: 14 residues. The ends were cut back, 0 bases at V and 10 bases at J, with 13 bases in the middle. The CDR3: CASSQDPEVRPQHF. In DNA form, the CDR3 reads TGCGCCAGCAGCCAAGATCCAGAGGTGCGTCCCCAGCATTTT.

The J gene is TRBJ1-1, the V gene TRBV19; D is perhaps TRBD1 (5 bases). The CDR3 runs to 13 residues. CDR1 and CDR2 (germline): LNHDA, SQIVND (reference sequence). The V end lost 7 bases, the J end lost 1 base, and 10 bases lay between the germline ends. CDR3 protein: CASIGTKNTEAFF. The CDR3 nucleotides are TGTGCCAGTATAGGGACCAAGAACACTGAAGCTTTCTTT. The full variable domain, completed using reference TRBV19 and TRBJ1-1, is DGGITQSPKYLFRKEGQNVTLSCEQNLNHDAMYWYRQDPGQGLRLIYYSQIVNDFQKGDIAEGYSVSREKKESFPLTVTSAQKNPTAFYLCASIGTKNTEAFFGQGTRLTVV.

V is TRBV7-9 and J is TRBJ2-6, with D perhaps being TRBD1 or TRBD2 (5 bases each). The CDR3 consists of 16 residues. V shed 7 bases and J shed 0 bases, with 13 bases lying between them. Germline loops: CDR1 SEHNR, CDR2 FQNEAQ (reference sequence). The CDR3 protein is CASTRRGSSGANVLTF. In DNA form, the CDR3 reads TGTGCCAGCACCCGACGGGGCAGCTCTGGGGCCAACGTCCTGACTTTC.

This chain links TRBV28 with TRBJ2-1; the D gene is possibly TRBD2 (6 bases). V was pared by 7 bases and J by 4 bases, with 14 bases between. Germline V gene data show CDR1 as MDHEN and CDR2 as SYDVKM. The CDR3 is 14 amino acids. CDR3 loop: CASTGGGAYNEQFF. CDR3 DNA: TGTGCCAGCACCGGAGGAGGGGCATACAATGAGCAGTTCTTC.

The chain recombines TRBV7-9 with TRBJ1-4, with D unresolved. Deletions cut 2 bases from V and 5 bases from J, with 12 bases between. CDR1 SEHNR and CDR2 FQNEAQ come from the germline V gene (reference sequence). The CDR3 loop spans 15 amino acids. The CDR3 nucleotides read TGTGCCAGCAGCTTATTGGGCCCCAGCAATGAAAAACTGTTTTTT. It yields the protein CASSLLGPSNEKLFF. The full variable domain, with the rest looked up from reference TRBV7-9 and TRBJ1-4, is DTGVSQNPRHKITKRGQNVTFRCDPISEHNRLYWYRQTLGQGPEFLTYFQNEAQLEKSRLLSDRFSAERPKGSFSTLEIQRTEQGDSAMYLCASSLLGPSNEKLFFGSGTQLSVL.

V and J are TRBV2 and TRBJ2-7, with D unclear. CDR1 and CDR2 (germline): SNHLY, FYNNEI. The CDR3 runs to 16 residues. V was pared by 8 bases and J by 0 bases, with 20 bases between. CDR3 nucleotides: TGTGCCAGCTCCTATACGGGTTGGAAAAGCTCCTACGAGCAGTACTTC. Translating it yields CASSYTGWKSSYEQYF.

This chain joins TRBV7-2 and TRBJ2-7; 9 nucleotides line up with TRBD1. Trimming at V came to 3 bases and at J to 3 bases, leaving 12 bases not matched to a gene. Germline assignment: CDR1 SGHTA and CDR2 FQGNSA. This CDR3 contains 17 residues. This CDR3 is CASSFSLGGQGIYEQYF. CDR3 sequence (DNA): TGTGCCAGCAGCTTTTCCCTTGGCGGACAGGGGATCTACGAGCAGTACTTC.

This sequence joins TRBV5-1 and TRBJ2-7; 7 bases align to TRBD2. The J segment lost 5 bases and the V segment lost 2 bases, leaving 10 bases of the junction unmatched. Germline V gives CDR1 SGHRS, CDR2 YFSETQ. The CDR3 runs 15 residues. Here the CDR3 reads CASSFISGAGNEQYF. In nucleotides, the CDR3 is TGCGCCAGCAGCTTTATCTCGGGAGCGGGAAACGAGCAGTACTTC.

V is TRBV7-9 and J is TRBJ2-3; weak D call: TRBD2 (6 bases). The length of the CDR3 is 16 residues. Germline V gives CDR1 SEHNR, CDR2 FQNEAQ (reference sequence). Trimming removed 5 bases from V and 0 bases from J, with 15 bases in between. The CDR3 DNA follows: TGTGCCAGCAGCCCTATGGGGCTAGCGAGCACAGATACGCAGTATTTT. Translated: CASSPMGLASTDTQYF. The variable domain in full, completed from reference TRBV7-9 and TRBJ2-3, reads DTGVSQNPRHKITKRGQNVTFRCDPISEHNRLYWYRQTLGQGPEFLTYFQNEAQLEKSRLLSDRFSAERPKGSFSTLEIQRTEQGDSAMYLCASSPMGLASTDTQYFGPGTRLTVL.

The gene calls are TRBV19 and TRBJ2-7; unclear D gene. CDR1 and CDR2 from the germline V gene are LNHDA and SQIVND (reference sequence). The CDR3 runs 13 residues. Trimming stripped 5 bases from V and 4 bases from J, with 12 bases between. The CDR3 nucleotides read TGTGCCAGTAGTCCATCGGCGGATTACGAGCAGTACTTC. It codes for CASSPSADYEQYF.

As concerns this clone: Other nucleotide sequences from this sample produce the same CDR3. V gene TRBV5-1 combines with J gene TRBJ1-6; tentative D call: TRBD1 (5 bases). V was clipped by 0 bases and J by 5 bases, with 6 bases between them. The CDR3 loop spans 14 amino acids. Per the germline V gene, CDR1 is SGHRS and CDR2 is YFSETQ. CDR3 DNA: TGCGCCAGCAGCTTGGAGGGGCATAATTCACCCCTCCACTTT. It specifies CASSLEGHNSPLHF.

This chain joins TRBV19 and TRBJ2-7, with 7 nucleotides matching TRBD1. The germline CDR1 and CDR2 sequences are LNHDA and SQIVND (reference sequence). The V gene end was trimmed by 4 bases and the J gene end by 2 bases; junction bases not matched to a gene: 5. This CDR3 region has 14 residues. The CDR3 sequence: CASSKQDRTYEQYF. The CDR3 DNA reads TGTGCCAGTAGTAAGCAGGACAGGACCTACGAGCAGTACTTC.

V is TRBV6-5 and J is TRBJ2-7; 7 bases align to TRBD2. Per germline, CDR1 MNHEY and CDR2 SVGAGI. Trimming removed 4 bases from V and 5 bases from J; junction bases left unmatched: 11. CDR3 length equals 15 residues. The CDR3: CASSSLKGGPNEQYF. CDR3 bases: TGTGCCAGCAGTTCCCTTAAGGGAGGGCCCAACGAGCAGTACTTC.

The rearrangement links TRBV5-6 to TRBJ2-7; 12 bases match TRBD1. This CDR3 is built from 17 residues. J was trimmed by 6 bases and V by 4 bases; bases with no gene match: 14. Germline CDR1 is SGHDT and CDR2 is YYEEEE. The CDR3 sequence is CASSTTGVGTGGFEQYF. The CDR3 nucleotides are TGTGCCAGCAGCACCACAGGGGTCGGGACAGGGGGCTTCGAGCAGTACTTC.

The CDR3, as DNA: TGTGCCAGCAGTGCCCGGAATGAGCAGTTCTTC. Translated, it gives CASSARNEQFF. The genes are TRBV6-5 and TRBJ2-1; D is unclear. CDR3 length: 11 residues. Per the germline V gene, CDR1 is MNHEY and CDR2 is SVGAGI. Trimming left V 5 bases short and J 7 bases short, with 6 bases between.

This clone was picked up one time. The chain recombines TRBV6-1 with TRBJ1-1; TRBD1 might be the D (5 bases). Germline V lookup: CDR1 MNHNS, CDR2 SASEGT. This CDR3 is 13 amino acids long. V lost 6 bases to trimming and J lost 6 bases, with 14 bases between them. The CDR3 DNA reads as TGTGCCAGCAGAAGACAGTCCACCCCTGAAGCTTTCTTT. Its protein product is CASRRQSTPEAFF.

The CDR3 DNA follows: TGTGCCCAGCTTTGGGGTCCAAATGAGCAGTTCTTC. Its protein product is CAQLWGPNEQFF. The rearrangement joins TRBV7-2 to TRBJ2-1; D gene unclear. The germline CDR1 and CDR2 sequences are SGHTA and FQGNSA. V shed 11 bases and J shed 7 bases, with 15 bases lying between them. CDR3 length: 12 amino acids.

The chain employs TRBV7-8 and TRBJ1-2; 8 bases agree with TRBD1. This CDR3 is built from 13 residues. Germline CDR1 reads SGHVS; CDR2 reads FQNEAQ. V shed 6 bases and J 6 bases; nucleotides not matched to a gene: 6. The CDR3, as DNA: TGTGCCAGCAGTTTTGGACAGGGACATGGCTACACCTTC. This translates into CASSFGQGHGYTF.

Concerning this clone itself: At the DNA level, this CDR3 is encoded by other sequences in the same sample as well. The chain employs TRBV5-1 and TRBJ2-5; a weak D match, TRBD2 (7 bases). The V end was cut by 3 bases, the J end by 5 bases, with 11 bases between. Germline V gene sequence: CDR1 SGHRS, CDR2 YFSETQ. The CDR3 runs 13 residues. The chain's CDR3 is CASSSQGGETQYF. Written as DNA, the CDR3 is TGCGCCAGCAGCTCACAGGGAGGGGAGACCCAGTACTTC.

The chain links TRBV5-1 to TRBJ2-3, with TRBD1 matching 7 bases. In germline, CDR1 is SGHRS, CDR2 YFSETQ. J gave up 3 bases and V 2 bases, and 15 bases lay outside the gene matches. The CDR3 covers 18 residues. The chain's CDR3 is CASSFQQGTTPGTDTQYF. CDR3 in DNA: TGCGCCAGCAGCTTTCAACAGGGGACCACCCCTGGGACAGATACGCAGTATTTT.

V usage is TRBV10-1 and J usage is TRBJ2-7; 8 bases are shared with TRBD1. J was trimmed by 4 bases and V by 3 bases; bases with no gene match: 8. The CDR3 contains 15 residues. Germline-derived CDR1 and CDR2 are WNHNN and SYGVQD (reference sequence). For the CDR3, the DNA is TGCGCCAGCAGTGATCCCGGGACAGGAATTTACGAGCAGTACTTC. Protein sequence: CASSDPGTGIYEQYF.

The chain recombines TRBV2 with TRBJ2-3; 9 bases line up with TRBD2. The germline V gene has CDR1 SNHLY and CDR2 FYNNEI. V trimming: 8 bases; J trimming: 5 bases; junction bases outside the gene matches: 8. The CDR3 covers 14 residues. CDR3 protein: CASRLAGERDTQYF. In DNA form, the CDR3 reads TGTGCCAGCCGATTAGCGGGAGAGAGAGATACGCAGTATTTT.

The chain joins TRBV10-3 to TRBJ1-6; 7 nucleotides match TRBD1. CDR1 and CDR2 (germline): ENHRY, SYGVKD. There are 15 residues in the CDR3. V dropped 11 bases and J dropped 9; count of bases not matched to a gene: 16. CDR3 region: CAHAEATGISSPLHF. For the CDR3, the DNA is TGTGCCCACGCCGAAGCGACAGGGATAAGTTCACCCCTCCACTTT.

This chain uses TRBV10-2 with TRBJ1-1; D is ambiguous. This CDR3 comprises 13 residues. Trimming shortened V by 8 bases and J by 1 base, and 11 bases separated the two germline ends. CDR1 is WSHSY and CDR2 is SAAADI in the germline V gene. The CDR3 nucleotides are TGCGCCAGCCGACCGATGGGGAACACTGAAGCTTTCTTT. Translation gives CASRPMGNTEAFF.

DNA of the CDR3: TGTGCCAGTAACAGGGGGCAGGGAGATACGCAGTATTTT. It specifies CASNRGQGDTQYF. The chain couples TRBV6-5 to TRBJ2-3; 9 nucleotides agree with TRBD1. J lost 5 bases, V lost 9 bases, and 6 bases had no gene match. The CDR3 runs 13 residues. Germline values: CDR1 MNHEY, CDR2 SVGAGI.